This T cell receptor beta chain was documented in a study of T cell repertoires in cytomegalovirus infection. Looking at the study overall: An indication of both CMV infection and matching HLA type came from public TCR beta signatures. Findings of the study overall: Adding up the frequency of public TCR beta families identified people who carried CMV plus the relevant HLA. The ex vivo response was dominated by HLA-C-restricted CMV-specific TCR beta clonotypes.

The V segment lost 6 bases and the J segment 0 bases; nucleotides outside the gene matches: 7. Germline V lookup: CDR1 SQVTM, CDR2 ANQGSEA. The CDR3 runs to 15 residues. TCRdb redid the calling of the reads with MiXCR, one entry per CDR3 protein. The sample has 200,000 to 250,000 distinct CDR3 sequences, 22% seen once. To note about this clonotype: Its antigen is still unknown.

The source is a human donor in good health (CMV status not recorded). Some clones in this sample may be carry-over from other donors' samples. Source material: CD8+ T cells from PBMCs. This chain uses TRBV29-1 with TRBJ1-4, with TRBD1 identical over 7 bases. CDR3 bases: TGCAGCGTGGCGGGGGACAGATCAACTAATGAAAAACTGTTTTTT. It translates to CSVAGDRSTNEKLFF.